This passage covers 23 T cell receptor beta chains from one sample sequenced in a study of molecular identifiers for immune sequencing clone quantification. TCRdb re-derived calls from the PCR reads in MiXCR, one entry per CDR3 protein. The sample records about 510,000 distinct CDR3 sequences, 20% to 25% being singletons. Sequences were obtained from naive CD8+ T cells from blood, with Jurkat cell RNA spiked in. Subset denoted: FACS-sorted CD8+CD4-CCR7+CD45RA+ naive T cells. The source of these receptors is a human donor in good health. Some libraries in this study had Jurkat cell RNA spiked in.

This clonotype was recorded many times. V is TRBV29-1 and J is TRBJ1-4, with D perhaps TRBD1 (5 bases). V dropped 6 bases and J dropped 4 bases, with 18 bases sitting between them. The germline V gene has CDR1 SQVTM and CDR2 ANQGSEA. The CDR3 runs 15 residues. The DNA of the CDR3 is TGCAGCGTATATATTCACCAGGGAGGTAATGAAAAACTGTTTTTT. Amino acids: CSVYIHQGGNEKLFF.

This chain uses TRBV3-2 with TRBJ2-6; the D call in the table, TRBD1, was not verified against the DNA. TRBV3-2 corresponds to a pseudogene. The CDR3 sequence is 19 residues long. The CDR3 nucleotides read TGTGCCAGCAGCCAAGGGTCGCCAGACCAGGGGGACGAGGCCAACGTCCTGACTTTC. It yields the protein CASSQGSPDQGDEANVLTF.

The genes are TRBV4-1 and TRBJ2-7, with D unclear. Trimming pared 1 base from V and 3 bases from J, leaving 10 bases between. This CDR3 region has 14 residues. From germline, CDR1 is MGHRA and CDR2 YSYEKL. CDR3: CASSQAGINYEQYF. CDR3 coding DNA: TGCGCCAGCAGCCAAGCCGGAATTAACTACGAGCAGTACTTC.

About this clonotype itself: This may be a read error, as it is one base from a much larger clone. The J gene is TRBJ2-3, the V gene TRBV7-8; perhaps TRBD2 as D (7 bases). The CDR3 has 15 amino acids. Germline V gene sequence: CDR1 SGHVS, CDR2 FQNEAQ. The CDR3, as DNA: TGTGCCAGCAGCTGGGGGGGGGGCAGGGCGGATACGCAGTGTTTT. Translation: CASSWGGGRADTQCF.

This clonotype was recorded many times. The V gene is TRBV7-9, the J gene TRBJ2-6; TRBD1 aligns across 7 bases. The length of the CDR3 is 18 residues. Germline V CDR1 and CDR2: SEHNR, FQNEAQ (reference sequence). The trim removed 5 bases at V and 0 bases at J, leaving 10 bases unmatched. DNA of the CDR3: TGTGCCAGCAGCCCTACAGTCGGGACAGCCTCTGGGGCCAACGTCCTGACTTTC. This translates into CASSPTVGTASGANVLTF.

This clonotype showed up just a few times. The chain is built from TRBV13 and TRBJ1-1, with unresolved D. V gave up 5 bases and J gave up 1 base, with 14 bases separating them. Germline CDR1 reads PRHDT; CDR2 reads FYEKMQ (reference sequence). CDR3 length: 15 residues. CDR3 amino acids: CASSPLGLGNTEAFF. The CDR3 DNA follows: TGTGCCAGCAGCCCCCTAGGATTGGGGAACACTGAAGCTTTCTTT.

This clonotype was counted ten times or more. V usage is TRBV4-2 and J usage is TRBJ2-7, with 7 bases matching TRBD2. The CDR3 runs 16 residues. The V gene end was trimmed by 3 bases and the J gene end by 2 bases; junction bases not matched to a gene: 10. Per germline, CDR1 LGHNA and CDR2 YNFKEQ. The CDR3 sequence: CASSQSGGSAPYEQYF. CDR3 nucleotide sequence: TGTGCCAGCAGCCAGAGTGGCGGGAGTGCGCCCTACGAGCAGTACTTC.

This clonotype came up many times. CDR3 sequence: CASSLYESEAFF. CDR3 DNA sequence: TGTGCCAGCAGCTTATATGAGAGTGAAGCTTTCTTT. The J gene is TRBJ1-1, the V gene TRBV7-9, with D unresolved. The V gene's germline CDR1 is SEHNR and CDR2 FQNEAQ (reference sequence). The CDR3 contains 12 residues. V lost 2 bases, J lost 7 bases, and 8 bases lay in between. Supplemented by reference TRBV7-9 and TRBJ1-1, the full variable domain reads DTGVSQNPRHKITKRGQNVTFRCDPISEHNRLYWYRQTLGQGPEFLTYFQNEAQLEKSRLLSDRFSAERPKGSFSTLEIQRTEQGDSAMYLCASSLYESEAFFGQGTRLTVV.

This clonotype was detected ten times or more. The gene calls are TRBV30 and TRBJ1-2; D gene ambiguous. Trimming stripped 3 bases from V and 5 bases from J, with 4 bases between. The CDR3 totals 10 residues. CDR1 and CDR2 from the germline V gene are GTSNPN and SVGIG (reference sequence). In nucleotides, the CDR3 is TGTGCCTGGAGAGGGTATGGCTACACCTTC. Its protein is CAWRGYGYTF. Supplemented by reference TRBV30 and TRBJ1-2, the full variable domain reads SQTIHQWPATLVQPVGSPLSLECTVEGTSNPNLYWYRQAAGRGLQLLFYSVGIGQISSEVPQNLSASRPQDRQFILSSKKLLLSDSGFYLCAWRGYGYTFGSGTRLTVV.

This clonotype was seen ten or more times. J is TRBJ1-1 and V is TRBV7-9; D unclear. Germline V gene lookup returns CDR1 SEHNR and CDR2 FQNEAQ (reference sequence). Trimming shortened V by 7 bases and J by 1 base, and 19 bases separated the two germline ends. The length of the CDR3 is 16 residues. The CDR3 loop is CASTHLVPVGNTEAFF. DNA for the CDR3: TGTGCCAGCACCCACTTAGTACCCGTCGGGAACACTGAAGCTTTCTTT.

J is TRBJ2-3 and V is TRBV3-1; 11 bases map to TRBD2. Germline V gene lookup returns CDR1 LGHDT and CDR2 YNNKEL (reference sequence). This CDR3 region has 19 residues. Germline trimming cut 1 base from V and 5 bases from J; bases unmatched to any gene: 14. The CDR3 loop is CASSQGAPRLAGGQDTQYF. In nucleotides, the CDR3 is TGTGCCAGCAGCCAAGGGGCTCCCCGTCTAGCGGGAGGACAAGATACGCAGTATTTT.

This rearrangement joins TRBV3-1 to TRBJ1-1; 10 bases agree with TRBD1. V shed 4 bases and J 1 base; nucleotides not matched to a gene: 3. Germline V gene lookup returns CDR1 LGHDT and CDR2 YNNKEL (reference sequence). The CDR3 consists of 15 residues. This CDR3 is CASSPRQGANTEAFF. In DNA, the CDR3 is TGTGCCAGCAGCCCTAGACAGGGGGCGAACACTGAAGCTTTCTTT.

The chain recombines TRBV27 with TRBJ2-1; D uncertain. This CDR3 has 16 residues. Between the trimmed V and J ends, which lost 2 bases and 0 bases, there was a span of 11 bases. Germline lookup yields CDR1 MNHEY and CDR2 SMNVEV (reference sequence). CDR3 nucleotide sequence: TGTGCCAGCAGTTTAGGTCTGGGGATCTCCTACAATGAGCAGTTCTTC. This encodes CASSLGLGISYNEQFF.

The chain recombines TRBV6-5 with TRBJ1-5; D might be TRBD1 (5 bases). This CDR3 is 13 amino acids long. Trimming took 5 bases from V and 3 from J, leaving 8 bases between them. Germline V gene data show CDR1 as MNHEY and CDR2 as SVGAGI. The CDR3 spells CASSGAANQPQHF. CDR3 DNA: TGTGCCAGCAGTGGGGCGGCCAATCAGCCCCAGCATTTT.

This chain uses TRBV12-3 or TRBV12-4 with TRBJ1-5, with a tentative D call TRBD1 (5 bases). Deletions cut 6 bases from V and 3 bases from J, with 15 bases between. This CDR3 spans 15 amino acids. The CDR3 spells CASSADGGPNQPQHF. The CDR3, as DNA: TGTGCCAGCAGCGCTGACGGGGGTCCCAATCAGCCCCAGCATTTT.

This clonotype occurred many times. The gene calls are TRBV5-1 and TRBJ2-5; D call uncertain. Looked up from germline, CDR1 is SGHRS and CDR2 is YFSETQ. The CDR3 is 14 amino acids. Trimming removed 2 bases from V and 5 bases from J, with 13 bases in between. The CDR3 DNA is TGCGCCAGCAGCTTCATCAGCCTCCGGGAGACCCAGTACTTC. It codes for CASSFISLRETQYF.

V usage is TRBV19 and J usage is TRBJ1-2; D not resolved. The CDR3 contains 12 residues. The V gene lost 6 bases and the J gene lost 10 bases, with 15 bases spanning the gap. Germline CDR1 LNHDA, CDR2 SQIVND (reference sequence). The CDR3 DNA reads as TGTGCCAGTAGCCCTTCACGAACCCACTACACCTTC. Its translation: CASSPSRTHYTF.

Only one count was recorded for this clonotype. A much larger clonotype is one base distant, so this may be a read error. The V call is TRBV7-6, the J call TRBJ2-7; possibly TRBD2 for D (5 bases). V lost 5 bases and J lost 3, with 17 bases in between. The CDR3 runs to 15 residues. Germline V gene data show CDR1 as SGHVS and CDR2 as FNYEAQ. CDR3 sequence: CASSPDGVMVYEQYF. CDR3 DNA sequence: TGTGCCAGCAGCCCGGACGGGGTGATGGTCTACGAGCAGTACTTC.

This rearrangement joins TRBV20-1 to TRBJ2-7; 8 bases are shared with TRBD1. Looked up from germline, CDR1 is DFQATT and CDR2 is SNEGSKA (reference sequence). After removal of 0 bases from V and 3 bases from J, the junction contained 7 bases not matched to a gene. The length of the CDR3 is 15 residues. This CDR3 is CSARERTGTFYEQYF. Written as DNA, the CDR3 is TGCAGTGCTAGAGAACGGACAGGGACCTTCTACGAGCAGTACTTC.

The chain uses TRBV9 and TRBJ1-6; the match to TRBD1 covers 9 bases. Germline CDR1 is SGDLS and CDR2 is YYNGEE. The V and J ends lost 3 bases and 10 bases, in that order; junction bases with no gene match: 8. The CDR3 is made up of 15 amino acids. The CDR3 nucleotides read TGTGCCAGCAGCGCCCAGGGACAGGGAAGATCACCCCTCCACTTT. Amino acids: CASSAQGQGRSPLHF.

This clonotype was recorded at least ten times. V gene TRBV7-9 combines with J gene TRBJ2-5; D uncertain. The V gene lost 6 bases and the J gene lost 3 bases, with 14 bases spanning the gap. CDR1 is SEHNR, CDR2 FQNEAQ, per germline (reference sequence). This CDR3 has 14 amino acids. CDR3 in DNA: TGTGCCAGCAGTCTACCACGTGGGGAAGAGACCCAGTACTTC. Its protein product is CASSLPRGEETQYF. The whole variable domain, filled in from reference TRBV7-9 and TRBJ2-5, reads DTGVSQNPRHKITKRGQNVTFRCDPISEHNRLYWYRQTLGQGPEFLTYFQNEAQLEKSRLLSDRFSAERPKGSFSTLEIQRTEQGDSAMYLCASSLPRGEETQYFGPGTRLLVL.

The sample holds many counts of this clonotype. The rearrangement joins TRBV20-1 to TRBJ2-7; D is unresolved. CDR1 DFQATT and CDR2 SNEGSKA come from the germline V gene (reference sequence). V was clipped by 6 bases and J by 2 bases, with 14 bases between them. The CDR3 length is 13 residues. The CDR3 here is CSANEGTTYEQYF. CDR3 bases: TGCAGTGCAAATGAAGGAACTACCTACGAGCAGTACTTC.

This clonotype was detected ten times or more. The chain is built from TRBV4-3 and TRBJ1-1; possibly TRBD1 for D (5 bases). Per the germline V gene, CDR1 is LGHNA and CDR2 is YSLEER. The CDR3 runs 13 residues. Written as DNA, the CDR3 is TGCGCTACGGGGGATGGGATGGACACTGAAGCTTTCTTT. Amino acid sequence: CATGDGMDTEAFF.